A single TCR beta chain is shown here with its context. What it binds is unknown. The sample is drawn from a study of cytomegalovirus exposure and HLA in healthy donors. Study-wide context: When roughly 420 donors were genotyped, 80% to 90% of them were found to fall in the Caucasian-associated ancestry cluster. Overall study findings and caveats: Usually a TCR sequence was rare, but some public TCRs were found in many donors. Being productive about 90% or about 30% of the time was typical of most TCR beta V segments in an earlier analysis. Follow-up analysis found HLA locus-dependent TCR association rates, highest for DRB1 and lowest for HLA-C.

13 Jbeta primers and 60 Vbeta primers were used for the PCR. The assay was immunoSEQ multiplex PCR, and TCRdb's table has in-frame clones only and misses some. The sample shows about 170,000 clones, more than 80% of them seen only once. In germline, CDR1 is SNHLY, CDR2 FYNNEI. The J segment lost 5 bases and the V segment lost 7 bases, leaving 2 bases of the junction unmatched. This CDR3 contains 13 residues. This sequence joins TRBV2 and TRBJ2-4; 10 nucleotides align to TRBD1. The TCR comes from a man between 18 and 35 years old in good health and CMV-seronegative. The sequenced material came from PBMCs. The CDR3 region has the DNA TGTGCCAGCAAGGGGACAGGGGAAAACATTCAGTACTTC. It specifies CASKGTGENIQYF. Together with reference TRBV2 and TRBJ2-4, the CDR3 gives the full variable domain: EPEVTQTPSHQVTQMGQEVILRCVPISNHLYFYWYRQILGQKVEFLVSFYNNEISEKSEIFDDQFSVERPDGSNFTLKIRSTKLEDSAMYFCASKGTGENIQYFGAGTRLSVL.